The 19 T cell receptor beta chains listed next were all sequenced from one sample in a study of T cell repertoires in cytomegalovirus infection. One entry per CDR3 protein results from TCRdb running MiXCR on the reads. This table has about 680,000 distinct CDR3 sequences, roughly a quarter appearing once. The sequenced sample consisted of CD8+ T cells from PBMCs. Receptors were obtained from a human donor in good health (CMV status not recorded). Some clones in this sample may be carry-over from other donors' samples.

The table lists this clonotype with a few counts. This chain uses TRBV20-1 with TRBJ2-1, with 9 nucleotides matching TRBD1. J lost 3 bases, V lost 5 bases, and 29 bases had no gene match. Germline values: CDR1 DFQATT, CDR2 SNEGSKA (reference sequence). CDR3 size: 22 residues. CDR3 nucleotide sequence: TGCAGTGCTCAAGAGCCAGAGCGGGACAGGGACCACCTCCCGCTGTTCTACAATGAGCAGTTCTTC. Protein sequence: CSAQEPERDRDHLPLFYNEQFF.

The chain carries TRBV29-1 and TRBJ2-1, with D perhaps TRBD1 (6 bases). The CDR3 contains 13 residues. V dropped 6 bases and J dropped 7 bases, with 16 bases sitting between them. The germline CDR1 and CDR2 sequences are SQVTM and ANQGSEA. This CDR3 reads CSVEQGWGNEQFF. CDR3 coding DNA: TGCAGCGTCGAACAGGGTTGGGGGAATGAGCAGTTCTTC.

The gene calls are TRBV10-3 and TRBJ2-5; possible D gene TRBD1, 6 bases. Germline assignment: CDR1 ENHRY and CDR2 SYGVKD. Trimming stripped 3 bases from V and 3 bases from J, with 11 bases between. The CDR3 runs 14 residues. This CDR3 is CAISDVGQEETQYF. The CDR3 DNA follows: TGTGCCATCAGTGACGTGGGACAAGAAGAGACCCAGTACTTC.

This clonotype occurred a few times. V is TRBV6-5 and J is TRBJ2-1; D ambiguous. Trimming shortened V by 4 bases and J by 6 bases, and 13 bases separated the two germline ends. This CDR3 is built from 14 residues. Germline V gene data show CDR1 as MNHEY and CDR2 as SVGAGI. CDR3 DNA: TGTGCCAGCAGTTTGGTCGGGTCGGGCAATGAGCAGTTCTTC. Its protein is CASSLVGSGNEQFF.

About this clonotype: A single base separates this from a much larger clone, so it may be a read error. This chain uses TRBV14 with TRBJ1-4, with 11 bases fitting TRBD1. The CDR3 covers 15 residues. V shed 5 bases, J shed 7 bases, and the junction held 6 bases outside the gene matches. The germline V gene has CDR1 SGHDN and CDR2 FVKESK. The CDR3 here is CASSSRTGGCEKLFF. In DNA, the CDR3 is TGTGCCAGCAGCTCCAGGACAGGGGGCTGTGAAAAACTGTTTTTT.

CDR3 loop: CASSPGFNSPLHF. DNA for the CDR3: TGTGCCAGCAGTCCCGGGTTTAATTCACCCCTCCACTTT. The chain employs TRBV28 and TRBJ1-6; D is uncertain. The length of the CDR3 is 13 residues. Trimming took off 5 bases at V and 6 bases at J, with 8 bases between the two ends. Germline CDR1 and CDR2: MDHEN and SYDVKM.

The chain employs TRBV5-1 and TRBJ2-7; 8 bases match TRBD1. CDR1 and CDR2 from the germline V gene are SGHRS and YFSETQ. The CDR3 runs to 14 residues. The V and J ends lost 7 bases and 4 bases, in that order; junction bases with no gene match: 10. The CDR3 spells CASSPGTGLYEQYV. The CDR3 bases are TGCGCCAGCTCCCCCGGGACAGGTTTATACGAGCAGTACGTC.

The chain employs TRBV12-3 or TRBV12-4 and TRBJ1-5, with D perhaps TRBD1 (5 bases). V was trimmed by 6 bases and J by 6 bases, leaving 24 bases between them. This CDR3 has 17 amino acids. CDR3 residues: CASSRDLQWADGQPQHF. CDR3 coding DNA: TGTGCCAGCAGCAGGGACCTTCAATGGGCGGATGGTCAGCCCCAGCATTTT.

The V gene is TRBV7-2, the J gene TRBJ2-3, with TRBD2 identical over 10 bases. With V trimmed by 4 bases and J by 2 bases, 15 bases remained unmatched. CDR3 length equals 19 residues. The germline CDR1 and CDR2 sequences are SGHTA and FQGNSA. DNA of the CDR3: TGTGCCAGCAGCTACGGGACTAGCGCTCTTTACCCATTCACAGATACGCAGTATTTT. Its protein product is CASSYGTSALYPFTDTQYF.

The chain links TRBV7-9 to TRBJ1-1, with D uncertain. The CDR3 consists of 17 residues. Germline lookup yields CDR1 SEHNR and CDR2 FQNEAQ (reference sequence). V was pared by 4 bases and J by 4 bases, with 22 bases between. CDR3: CASSSRPEHWVSTEAFF. DNA of the CDR3: TGTGCCAGCAGCTCCCGACCGGAACACTGGGTGAGCACTGAAGCTTTCTTT.

The chain uses TRBV29-1 and TRBJ1-2; possible D gene TRBD1, 6 bases. The V gene's germline CDR1 is SQVTM and CDR2 ANQGSEA. V lost 5 bases and J lost 7, with 14 bases in between. This CDR3 comprises 12 residues. For the CDR3, the DNA is TGCAGCGTTAGGGGGGGACCAAGTGGCTACACCTTC. Its translation: CSVRGGPSGYTF. Variable domain in full (rest from reference TRBV29-1 and TRBJ1-2): SAVISQKPSRDICQRGTSLTIQCQVDSQVTMMFWYRQQPGQSLTLIATANQGSEATYESGFVIDKFPISRPNLTFSTLTVSNMSPEDSSIYLCSVRGGPSGYTFGSGTRLTVV.

The rearrangement links TRBV20-1 to TRBJ2-1; D ambiguous. Trimming cost V 0 bases and J 3 bases, with 12 bases left between them. There are 15 residues in the CDR3. Germline V lookup: CDR1 DFQATT, CDR2 SNEGSKA (reference sequence). Here the CDR3 reads CSARDLRHDYNEQFF. CDR3 bases: TGCAGTGCTAGAGATCTTAGACATGACTACAATGAGCAGTTCTTC.

This clonotype was seen ten or more times. The V gene is TRBV7-2, the J gene TRBJ1-2; D possibly corresponds to TRBD1 (5 bases). The CDR3 has 14 residues. In germline, CDR1 is SGHTA, CDR2 FQGNSA. V was clipped by 3 bases and J by 10 bases, with 18 bases between them. Here the CDR3 DNA reads TGTGCCAGCAGCTTGCCAGGGCGGAAATTCGACTACACCTTC. Translated: CASSLPGRKFDYTF.

This clonotype was seen ten or more times. V and J are TRBV7-2 and TRBJ1-2; no definite D call. V was shortened by 3 bases and J by 4 bases, with 9 bases between the two germline ends. The CDR3 runs to 13 residues. CDR1 and CDR2 from the germline V gene are SGHTA and FQGNSA. Here the CDR3 DNA reads TGTGCCAGCAGCTTCGAGGGTTTCTATGGCTACACCTTC. It yields the protein CASSFEGFYGYTF. The whole variable domain, filled in from reference TRBV7-2 and TRBJ1-2, reads GAGVSQSPSNKVTEKGKDVELRCDPISGHTALYWYRQSLGQGLEFLIYFQGNSAPDKSGLPSDRFSAERTGGSVSTLTIQRTQQEDSAVYLCASSFEGFYGYTFGSGTRLTVV.

The chain carries TRBV28 and TRBJ1-1; a weak D match, TRBD1 (5 bases). This CDR3 region has 14 residues. V was cut by 2 bases and J by 2 bases, with 9 bases left in between. Per germline, CDR1 MDHEN and CDR2 SYDVKM. In nucleotides, the CDR3 is TGTGCCAGCAGTTTAGGGGGTCACAACACTGAAGCTTTCTTT. Protein product: CASSLGGHNTEAFF.

This clonotype was observed at least ten times. The chain joins TRBV7-2 to TRBJ1-1; D not certain. CDR1 and CDR2 from the germline V gene are SGHTA and FQGNSA. The CDR3 spans 14 residues. V was cut by 3 bases and J by 1 base, with 9 bases left in between. This CDR3 is CASSFYSQNTEAFF. CDR3 coding DNA: TGTGCCAGCAGCTTTTACAGTCAGAACACTGAAGCTTTCTTT.

In this sample, this clonotype turned up a few times. The chain uses TRBV20-1 and TRBJ1-2; no clear D gene. Trimming shortened V by 1 base and J by 4 bases, and 7 bases separated the two germline ends. Germline V gene lookup returns CDR1 DFQATT and CDR2 SNEGSKA (reference sequence). The CDR3 has 12 residues. CDR3 coding DNA: TGCAGTGCTAGAGGAGGGCTCTATGGCTACACCTTC. This codes for CSARGGLYGYTF.

The chain combines TRBV7-9 with TRBJ2-4; 8 bases agree with TRBD2. V dropped 5 bases and J dropped 6; count of bases not matched to a gene: 9. The germline V gene encodes CDR1 SEHNR and CDR2 FQNEAQ (reference sequence). The CDR3 is made up of 15 amino acids. CDR3 bases: TGTGCCAGCAGCGGCCAACGGGGGGGCGGAAACATTCAGTACTTC. Translated: CASSGQRGGGNIQYF.

The chain employs TRBV2 and TRBJ2-7; D unclear. Germline V lookup: CDR1 SNHLY, CDR2 FYNNEI. The CDR3 runs 11 residues. V shed 7 bases and J shed 4 bases, with 8 bases lying between them. Here the CDR3 reads CASNREYEQYF. CDR3 coding DNA: TGTGCCAGCAACAGAGAATACGAGCAGTACTTC.